The 10 T cell receptor beta chains listed next were all sequenced from one sample in a study of PD-1 blockade in classical Hodgkin lymphoma. After autologous stem cell transplantation all patients relapsed, and prior brentuximab vedotin exposure differed between cohorts. Sequencing was performed with immunoSEQ multiplex PCR; in TCRdb, only in-frame clones are kept and a portion is missing. The sample has more than 30,000 clones, roughly four fifths seen once. Sequenced material: peripheral blood mononuclear cells (PBMCs), taken at baseline. These receptors all stem from a human donor with classical Hodgkin lymphoma.

The V call is TRBV4-2, the J call TRBJ2-2; possible D gene TRBD1, 6 bases. CDR3 size: 16 residues. Germline-derived CDR1 and CDR2 are LGHNA and YNFKEQ. Trimming took 5 bases from V and 4 from J, leaving 17 bases between them. The DNA of the CDR3 is TGTGCCAGCAGCGTCAGTTCCGGACAGAGCACCGGGGAGCTGTTTTTT. Its translation is CASSVSSGQSTGELFF.

This clone occurred a few times. This rearrangement joins TRBV29-1 to TRBJ2-7; tentative D call: TRBD2 (5 bases). V shed 5 bases and J shed 5 bases, with 16 bases lying between them. This CDR3 has 13 residues. The germline V gene encodes CDR1 SQVTM and CDR2 ANQGSEA. CDR3 nucleotides: TGCAGCGTTAATCGGGGTACTGGGAACGAGCAGTACTTC. Protein: CSVNRGTGNEQYF.

The J gene is TRBJ2-5, the V gene TRBV19; D perhaps matches TRBD1 (6 bases). V was shortened by 5 bases and J by 0 bases, with 22 bases between the two germline ends. This CDR3 is built from 18 residues. The germline gives CDR1 LNHDA, CDR2 SQIVND (reference sequence). CDR3 region: CASSARTLVQGNQETQYF. CDR3 sequence (DNA): TGTGCCAGTAGTGCAAGGACCTTGGTTCAGGGGAACCAAGAGACCCAGTACTTC.

The chain employs TRBV11-3 and TRBJ2-7, with 8 bases fitting TRBD1. This CDR3 contains 13 residues. J was trimmed by 7 bases and V by 6 bases; bases with no gene match: 8. Germline V gene sequence: CDR1 SGHNT, CDR2 YENEEA. The CDR3 DNA reads TGTGCCAGCAGTAAAATGGACAGGGAGGAGCAGTACTTC. Translated, it gives CASSKMDREEQYF.

This rearrangement joins TRBV7-6 to TRBJ1-4; D is unresolved. V lost 3 bases and J lost 5, with 13 bases in between. CDR1 SGHVS and CDR2 FNYEAQ come from the germline V gene. The CDR3 is made up of 15 amino acids. This CDR3 is CASSFPGARNEKLFF. The CDR3 region has the DNA TGTGCCAGCAGCTTCCCCGGTGCCCGCAATGAAAAACTGTTTTTT. Combining the CDR3 with reference TRBV7-6 and TRBJ1-4 gives the whole variable domain GAGVSQSPRYKVTKRGQDVALRCDPISGHVSLYWYRQALGQGPEFLTYFNYEAQQDKSGLPNDRFSAERPEGSISTLTIQRTEQRDSAMYRCASSFPGARNEKLFFGSGTQLSVL.

The chain uses TRBV28 and TRBJ1-2; 7 bases map to TRBD1. Unmatched junction bases numbered 6, after V lost 8 bases and J lost 3 bases. Germline V gene lookup returns CDR1 MDHEN and CDR2 SYDVKM. CDR3 length equals 13 residues. DNA for the CDR3: TGTGCCAGCGGGGGGGGGACAGACTATGGCTACACCTTC. Protein product: CASGGGTDYGYTF.

By share of the sample, this clone is medium-sized. The V gene is TRBV20-1, the J gene TRBJ1-1; no definite D call. CDR1 is DFQATT, CDR2 SNEGSKA, per germline (reference sequence). Trimming took 3 bases from V and 6 from J, leaving 8 bases between them. CDR3 size: 11 residues. CDR3 region: CSARGSAEAFF. CDR3 DNA sequence: TGCAGTGCTAGGGGTAGCGCTGAAGCTTTCTTT.

This clone is a singleton in its sample. V usage is TRBV12-5 and J usage is TRBJ2-3, with 8 bases aligning to TRBD1. V lost 0 bases to trimming and J lost 3 bases; unmatched junction nucleotides: 8. Germline CDR1 and CDR2: LGHNT and FRNRAP. This CDR3 has 17 residues. The CDR3 sequence: CASGLVLRDRSTDTQYF. CDR3 sequence (DNA): TGTGCTAGTGGTTTGGTACTCCGGGACAGGAGTACAGATACGCAGTATTTT.

As DNA, the CDR3 is TGCGCCAGCAGCCCCGACGGAGACTATGGCTACACCTTC. Its translation: CASSPDGDYGYTF. The rearrangement uses TRBV5-1 and TRBJ1-2; D unresolved. This CDR3 is built from 13 residues. Germline CDR1 reads SGHRS; CDR2 reads YFSETQ. Trimming stripped 4 bases from V and 3 bases from J, with 10 bases between. The full variable domain, in which reference TRBV5-1 and TRBJ1-2 provide the parts outside the CDR3, is KAGVTQTPRYLIKTRGQQVTLSCSPISGHRSVSWYQQTPGQGLQFLFEYFSETQRNKGNFPGRFSGRQFSNSRSEMNVSTLELGDSALYLCASSPDGDYGYTFGSGTRLTVV.

CDR3: CASREGTWATEAFF. Here the CDR3 DNA reads TGTGCCAGCAGGGAGGGGACTTGGGCAACTGAAGCTTTCTTT. This rearrangement joins TRBV6-5 to TRBJ1-1; a weak D match, TRBD1 (5 bases). V was clipped by 6 bases and J by 5 bases, with 16 bases between them. This CDR3 has 14 residues. Germline V gives CDR1 MNHEY, CDR2 SVGAGI.